This entry concerns a single TCR beta chain. Its antigen is still unknown. This sample was taken from a study of T cell responses to AZD1222 COVID-19 vaccine. Study results and caveats: Seropositive at baseline were only 5 to 7 AZD1222 recipients. When two AZD1222 doses had been given, Spike-specific TCR breadth and depth rose. Repertoire sampling happened only post peak T cell response.

The assay was immunoSEQ multiplex PCR, and TCRdb's table has in-frame clones only and misses some. The table has roughly 150,000 clones, more than 75% seen once. Germline V gene lookup returns CDR1 SEHNR and CDR2 FQNEAQ (reference sequence). The CDR3 is 15 amino acids. V was clipped by 4 bases and J by 0 bases; unmatched bases: 5. The chain links TRBV7-9 to TRBJ1-1; 7 positions agree with TRBD1. The sequence derives from an adult who received the AZD1222 COVID-19 vaccine. The sample was peripheral blood, taken 28 days after the second AZD1222 dose. This chain's CDR3 is CASSSTTGLNTEAFF. DNA for the CDR3: TGTGCCAGCAGCTCCACGACAGGGTTGAACACTGAAGCTTTCTTT.